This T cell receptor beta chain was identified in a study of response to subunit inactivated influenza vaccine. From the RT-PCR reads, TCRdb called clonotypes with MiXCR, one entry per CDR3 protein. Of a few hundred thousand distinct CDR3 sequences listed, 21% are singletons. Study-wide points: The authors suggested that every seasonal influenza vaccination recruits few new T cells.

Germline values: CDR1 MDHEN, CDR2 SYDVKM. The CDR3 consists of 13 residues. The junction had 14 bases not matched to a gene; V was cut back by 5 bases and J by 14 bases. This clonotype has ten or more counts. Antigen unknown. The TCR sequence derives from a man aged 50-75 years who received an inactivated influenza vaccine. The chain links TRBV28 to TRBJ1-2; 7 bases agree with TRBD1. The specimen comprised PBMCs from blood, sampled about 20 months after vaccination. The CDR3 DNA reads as TGTGCCAGCAGTCTCACGGGACAGATGGCAAAAACCTTC. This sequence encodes CASSLTGQMAKTF.